The 13 T cell receptor beta chains listed next were all sequenced from one sample in a study of response to subunit inactivated influenza vaccine. Each CDR3 protein is one row after TCRdb ran MiXCR on the RT-PCR reads. The table lists about 530,000 distinct CDR3 sequences, approximately 12% of them singletons. The specimen comprised PBMCs from blood, sampled roughly 45 days after vaccination. The receptors shown here come from a man between 45 and 60 years old who received an inactivated influenza vaccine.

This clonotype was detected only a few times. This rearrangement joins TRBV6-2 or TRBV6-3 to TRBJ2-2; TRBD1 aligns across 9 bases. With V trimmed by 1 base and J by 3 bases, 9 bases remained unmatched. The germline CDR1 and CDR2 sequences are MNHEY and SVGEGT. The CDR3 runs 18 residues. Here the CDR3 reads CASSYFSPGQGYTGELFF. For the CDR3, the DNA is TGTGCCAGCAGTTACTTCAGTCCGGGACAGGGATACACCGGGGAGCTGTTTTTT.

This clonotype turned up a few times. The chain is built from TRBV24-1 and TRBJ1-2, with 11 nucleotides matching TRBD1. This CDR3 has 16 amino acids. The ends lost 3 bases at V and 4 bases at J; junction bases unmatched: 6. Germline assignment: CDR1 KGHDR and CDR2 SFDVKD. The CDR3 is CATSDPRTGGVYGYTF. Here the CDR3 DNA reads TGTGCCACCAGTGATCCGCGGACAGGGGGCGTCTATGGCTACACCTTC.

The J gene is TRBJ2-3, the V gene TRBV5-5; 11 bases agree with TRBD2. Germline CDR1 and CDR2: SGHKS and YYEKEE (reference sequence). CDR3 size: 15 residues. With V trimmed by 5 bases and J by 5 bases, 7 bases remained unmatched. The CDR3 here is CASSFIAGGRDTQYF. The CDR3 coding sequence is TGTGCCAGCAGTTTCATAGCGGGGGGGCGAGATACGCAGTATTTT.

A few counts support this clonotype. V is TRBV20-1 and J is TRBJ2-3; 9 positions agree with TRBD2. The CDR3 runs to 15 residues. Germline-derived CDR1 and CDR2 are DFQATT and SNEGSKA (reference sequence). Trimming cost V 3 bases and J 2 bases; bases outside gene matches: 6. Written as DNA, the CDR3 is TGCAGTGCTAGTCCGTCTAGCGGGGACACAGATACGCAGTATTTT. It specifies CSASPSSGDTDTQYF.

This rearrangement joins TRBV5-1 to TRBJ2-5, with D tentatively TRBD1 (5 bases). Trimming cost V 2 bases and J 0 bases, with 14 bases left between them. This CDR3 has 16 residues. Germline CDR1 and CDR2: SGHRS and YFSETQ. CDR3 amino acids: CASSFQPRGHQETQYF. CDR3 in DNA: TGCGCCAGCAGCTTCCAGCCAAGGGGCCACCAAGAGACCCAGTACTTC.

This rearrangement joins TRBV6-1 to TRBJ2-6, with 12 positions matching TRBD1. Germline trimming cut 6 bases from V and 2 bases from J; bases unmatched to any gene: 11. Germline loops: CDR1 MNHNS, CDR2 SASEGT. The CDR3 is 19 amino acids. CDR3 nucleotides: TGTGCCAGCAGCTTCTACACCGGGACAGGGGGCGCTGGGGCCAACGTCCTGACTTTC. Its protein is CASSFYTGTGGAGANVLTF.

This clonotype has ten or more counts. The chain is built from TRBV12-3 or TRBV12-4 and TRBJ1-1; D remains ambiguous. Trimming left V 2 bases short and J 1 base short, with 8 bases between. CDR3 length: 14 amino acids. The CDR3 loop is CASSLSVRNTEAFF. The CDR3 DNA reads as TGTGCCAGCAGTTTAAGTGTCAGGAACACTGAAGCTTTCTTT.

The V gene is TRBV15, the J gene TRBJ2-1, with a tentative D call TRBD2 (6 bases). The CDR3 is 13 amino acids. Trimming removed 4 bases from V and 7 bases from J, with 11 bases in between. From germline, CDR1 is LNHNV and CDR2 YYDKDF (reference sequence). This CDR3 is CATSKEGVNEQFF. The CDR3, as DNA: TGTGCCACCAGCAAGGAGGGAGTTAATGAGCAGTTCTTC.

In this sample, this clonotype turned up many times. The chain links TRBV12-3 or TRBV12-4 to TRBJ2-7; D may be TRBD2 (6 bases). V was pared by 6 bases and J by 4 bases, with 10 bases between. CDR3 length equals 12 residues. The CDR3 reads CASRSGVYEQYF. CDR3 coding DNA: TGTGCCAGCAGATCGGGGGTTTACGAGCAGTACTTC.

This clonotype was seen only a few times. The V call is TRBV7-2, the J call TRBJ2-2; D might be TRBD2 (6 bases). Germline V gene sequence: CDR1 SGHTA, CDR2 FQGNSA. The CDR3 length is 16 residues. V lost 3 bases, J lost 7 bases, and 18 bases lay in between. The CDR3 loop reads CASSFRTGELGGELFF. For the CDR3, the DNA is TGTGCCAGCAGCTTTCGGACGGGAGAGTTGGGCGGGGAGCTGTTTTTT.

This rearrangement joins TRBV4-2 to TRBJ2-5, with no clear D. The V and J ends lost 0 bases and 5 bases respectively, with 10 bases between them. CDR3 length: 14 amino acids. Germline values: CDR1 LGHNA, CDR2 YNFKEQ. The CDR3 loop reads CASSQEARSETQYF. As DNA, the CDR3 is TGTGCCAGCAGCCAAGAAGCTAGGTCGGAGACCCAGTACTTC.

A few counts support this clonotype. The V and J genes are TRBV5-1 and TRBJ2-3; TRBD1 aligns across 7 bases. Germline V gene lookup returns CDR1 SGHRS and CDR2 YFSETQ. CDR3 length: 17 residues. J was trimmed by 0 bases and V by 2 bases; bases with no gene match: 9. This chain's CDR3 is CASSFDGHRGSTDTQYF. The CDR3 region has the DNA TGCGCCAGCAGCTTTGATGGTCACAGGGGCAGCACAGATACGCAGTATTTT.

In its sample, this clonotype was seen many times. The chain links TRBV12-3 or TRBV12-4 to TRBJ2-5; a possible D gene is TRBD1 (6 bases). This CDR3 comprises 12 residues. With 8 bases removed from V and 2 bases from J, the gap between germline ends came to 9 bases. The CDR3: CASGTNQETQYF. CDR3 DNA: TGTGCCAGCGGGACAAATCAAGAGACCCAGTACTTC.